These 19 T cell receptor beta chains came from one sample sequenced in a study of T cells after yellow fever vaccination. TCRdb itself ran the 5' RACE reads through MiXCR, one entry per CDR3 protein. The sample lists 100,000 to 150,000 distinct CDR3 sequences, about 8.2% seen once, with under 40% in the top ten. The sample consisted of CD8+ T cells sorted from PBMCs, taken on the day of the yellow fever booster vaccination. These receptor sequences come from a man between 18 and 35 years old who received the YFV17D yellow fever vaccine.

There are many counts of this clonotype. The chain carries TRBV9 and TRBJ1-3; 7 bases line up with TRBD1. Germline CDR1 SGDLS, CDR2 YYNGEE. J was trimmed by 4 bases and V by 4 bases; bases with no gene match: 5. This CDR3 spans 14 amino acids. The CDR3 DNA reads as TGTGCCAGCAGCCCCCAGGGGGGGGGAAACACCATATATTTT. This encodes CASSPQGGGNTIYF.

This clonotype was picked up a small number of times. The chain recombines TRBV6-2 or TRBV6-3 with TRBJ2-5; no reliable D call. The V gene's germline CDR1 is MNHEY and CDR2 SVGEGT. The CDR3 sequence is 17 residues long. The V end was cut by 5 bases, the J end by 5 bases, with 24 bases between. The chain's CDR3 is CASSPILLVEAKETQYF. The CDR3 DNA reads TGTGCCAGCAGTCCCATTTTATTGGTTGAGGCCAAGGAGACCCAGTACTTC.

Many counts were recorded for this clonotype. This sequence joins TRBV7-9 and TRBJ2-5; TRBD2 aligns across 10 bases. With 0 bases clipped from V and 3 bases from J, the junction kept 10 bases outside the gene matches. This CDR3 is built from 18 residues. Germline CDR1 SEHNR, CDR2 FQNEAQ (reference sequence). The CDR3 DNA sequence: TGTGCCAGCAGCTTAGCCTCCAGCGGGGGGGCCTACGAAGAGACCCAGTACTTC. Amino acids: CASSLASSGGAYEETQYF.

This clonotype has a handful of counts. This rearrangement joins TRBV4-1 to TRBJ2-5; weak D call: TRBD2 (7 bases). Germline V lookup: CDR1 MGHRA, CDR2 YSYEKL. CDR3 length: 16 residues. The ends were cut back, 1 base at V and 4 bases at J, with 16 bases in the middle. CDR3 in amino acids: CASSQGWGGVGETQYF. The CDR3 coding sequence is TGCGCCAGCAGCCAAGGGTGGGGGGGCGTAGGAGAGACCCAGTACTTC.

The V call is TRBV29-1, the J call TRBJ2-7; possibly TRBD2 for D (6 bases). The CDR3 sequence is 17 residues long. Looked up from germline, CDR1 is SQVTM and CDR2 is ANQGSEA. V lost 1 base and J 3 bases, leaving 22 bases between the germline ends. The CDR3 here is CSVEANSGTHNDYEQYF. The CDR3 bases are TGCAGCGTTGAAGCAAATTCAGGGACTCACAACGACTACGAGCAGTACTTC.

The chain joins TRBV20-1 to TRBJ1-5; 11 bases align to TRBD1. Germline lookup yields CDR1 DFQATT and CDR2 SNEGSKA (reference sequence). V lost 6 bases and J lost 5; bases outside the gene matches: 6. The CDR3 runs 14 residues. CDR3 sequence (DNA): TGCAGTGCAAGGGACAGGGGGTTGTATCAGCCCCAGCATTTT. Its protein product is CSARDRGLYQPQHF.

The chain recombines TRBV29-1 with TRBJ1-2; D is unclear. V lost 3 bases to trimming and J lost 4 bases, with 15 bases between them. This CDR3 is built from 14 residues. Germline V gives CDR1 SQVTM, CDR2 ANQGSEA. The CDR3 reads CSVDDRFSGYGYTF. DNA of the CDR3: TGCAGCGTTGATGACCGTTTTTCAGGCTATGGCTACACCTTC.

The rearrangement uses TRBV29-1 and TRBJ1-2; no clear D. This CDR3 is 13 amino acids long. Between the trimmed V and J ends, which lost 2 bases and 5 bases, there was a span of 12 bases. Germline values: CDR1 SQVTM, CDR2 ANQGSEA. The DNA of the CDR3 is TGCAGCGTTGAATGGGGAATAGGGTATGGCTACACCTTC. The encoded protein is CSVEWGIGYGYTF.

This clonotype was found a few times. J is TRBJ2-7 and V is TRBV27, with a tentative D call TRBD2 (5 bases). The CDR3 contains 13 residues. CDR1 MNHEY and CDR2 SMNVEV come from the germline V gene (reference sequence). The CDR3 sequence: CASSISRGYEQYV. CDR3 bases: TGTGCCAGCAGTATATCGAGAGGGTACGAGCAGTACGTC.

The table lists this clonotype with a few counts. The rearrangement uses TRBV5-4 and TRBJ2-7; D gene unclear. This CDR3 is 11 amino acids long. Germline assignment: CDR1 SGHNT and CDR2 YYREEE (reference sequence). Trimming removed 0 bases at V and 6 bases at J, with 4 bases between. The CDR3 coding sequence is TGTGCCAGCAGCTTGGGTCTCGAGCAGTACGTC. Its protein product is CASSLGLEQYV.

This clonotype was counted between two and nine times. This chain uses TRBV9 with TRBJ2-1; tentative D call: TRBD2 (6 bases). V dropped 3 bases and J dropped 10 bases, with 14 bases sitting between them. From germline, CDR1 is SGDLS and CDR2 YYNGEE. This CDR3 is 13 amino acids long. CDR3 sequence (DNA): TGTGCCAGCAGCGCCTACGGGGGAAACGAGCAGTTCTTC. As protein: CASSAYGGNEQFF.

This clonotype was counted between two and nine times. The chain employs TRBV7-9 and TRBJ2-7, with 10 bases identical to TRBD2. Losses at the gene ends were 5 bases for V and 0 bases for J; bases not matched to a gene: 7. This CDR3 spans 16 amino acids. Germline lookup yields CDR1 SEHNR and CDR2 FQNEAQ (reference sequence). CDR3 in amino acids: CASSPGLARASYEQYV. DNA for the CDR3: TGTGCCAGCAGCCCGGGACTAGCGCGGGCCTCCTACGAGCAGTACGTC.

The chain uses TRBV19 and TRBJ2-1; 7 nucleotides align to TRBD1. J was trimmed by 10 bases and V by 5 bases; bases with no gene match: 8. Germline V CDR1 and CDR2: LNHDA, SQIVND (reference sequence). The CDR3 spans 13 residues. CDR3 loop: CASSFSSTGEQFF. The CDR3 nucleotides are TGTGCCAGTAGTTTCTCGTCGACAGGGGAGCAGTTCTTC.

This rearrangement joins TRBV19 to TRBJ2-4, with TRBD1 matching 8 bases. The length of the CDR3 is 13 residues. Per the germline V gene, CDR1 is LNHDA and CDR2 is SQIVND (reference sequence). V lost 6 bases and J lost 6; bases outside the gene matches: 4. CDR3 sequence reads: CASSPGQGNIQYF. The CDR3 DNA is TGTGCCAGTAGCCCCGGACAGGGAAACATTCAGTACTTC.

V is TRBV7-2 and J is TRBJ1-2, with a possible D match to TRBD1 (5 bases). The CDR3 totals 16 residues. Germline CDR1 and CDR2: SGHTA and FQGNSA. V lost 0 bases and J 4 bases, leaving 15 bases between the germline ends. CDR3 nucleotide sequence: TGTGCCAGCAGCTTAGCGGGACCGCCTTTTGCCTATGGCTACACCTTC. This gives the protein CASSLAGPPFAYGYTF. The variable domain in full, with the rest retrieved from reference TRBV7-2 and TRBJ1-2, is GAGVSQSPSNKVTEKGKDVELRCDPISGHTALYWYRQSLGQGLEFLIYFQGNSAPDKSGLPSDRFSAERTGGSVSTLTIQRTQQEDSAVYLCASSLAGPPFAYGYTFGSGTRLTVV.

This clonotype came up a few times. V is TRBV27 and J is TRBJ2-1; a weak D match, TRBD1 (5 bases). The V gene's germline CDR1 is MNHEY and CDR2 SMNVEV (reference sequence). Trimming left V 5 bases short and J 1 base short, with 6 bases between. This CDR3 region has 13 residues. The CDR3 protein is CASSKGSYNEQFF. The CDR3 DNA sequence: TGTGCCAGCAGTAAGGGGTCCTACAATGAGCAGTTCTTC.

This chain links TRBV20-1 with TRBJ2-2, with TRBD1 identical over 7 bases. Per germline, CDR1 DFQATT and CDR2 SNEGSKA (reference sequence). With V trimmed by 0 bases and J by 7 bases, 8 bases remained unmatched. The CDR3 totals 15 residues. CDR3 nucleotide sequence: TGCAGTGCTAGAGATAGGGGGCAGCGCATCGGGGAGCTGTTTTTT. It yields the protein CSARDRGQRIGELFF.

The V call is TRBV6-2 or TRBV6-3, the J call TRBJ1-2; D not certain. This CDR3 has 12 amino acids. Germline lookup yields CDR1 MNHEY and CDR2 SVGEGT. V lost 6 bases and J 2 bases, leaving 7 bases between the germline ends. The CDR3 coding sequence is TGTGCCAGCAGATTGGGGAACTATGGCTACACCTTC. Its translation: CASRLGNYGYTF.

Ten or more counts support this clonotype. The chain joins TRBV6-5 to TRBJ1-5; D might be TRBD1 (5 bases). This CDR3 has 15 residues. CDR1 and CDR2 (germline): MNHEY, SVGAGI. Trimming removed 8 bases at V and 6 bases at J, with 20 bases between. In DNA form, the CDR3 reads TGTGCCAGCTCTTTGGGAGGGGCCCCCCTTCAGCCCCAGCATTTT. It is translated as CASSLGGAPLQPQHF.